These T cell receptor beta chains were read from a single sample in a study of control samples from healthy donors and cancer patients. Sequenced by immunoSEQ multiplex PCR; TCRdb stores in-frame clones only, minus some. The table lists 400,000 to 450,000 clones, 75% to 95% of them singletons, with 5% to 7% in the top ten. The sequenced sample consisted of PBMCs. The receptors derive from a man in his forties or fifties with head and neck cancer. Both conserved end residues are part of each CDR3. A D gene is named only where the DNA matches it firmly. Part of the rows lack a size; the others show once, few, many or a class for expanded clones.

v_call	j_call	d_call	clone_size	cdr3_aa	cdr3_nt
TRBV7-2	TRBJ2-7	.	few	CASSFPERTYEQYF	TGTGCCAGCAGCTTTCCCGAAAGGACCTACGAGCAGTACTTC
TRBV6-2/TRBV6-3	TRBJ1-2	TRBD1	.	CASSEGTVGGYTF	TGTGCCAGCAGTGAGGGGACAGTGGGTGGCTACACCTTC
TRBV3-1/TRBV3-2	TRBJ1-6	TRBD1	.	CASSQAPGQGYNSPLHF	TGTGCCAGCAGCCAAGCTCCGGGACAGGGTTATAATTCACCCCTCCACTTT
TRBV2	TRBJ2-1	TRBD2	.	CASRGTSARSYNEQFF	TGTGCCAGCAGGGGGACTAGCGCTCGCTCCTACAATGAGCAGTTCTTC
TRBV11-2	TRBJ2-3	.	.	CASSRGLPGGPDTQYF	TGTGCCAGCAGCCGTGGACTTCCCGGGGGTCCAGATACGCAGTATTTT
TRBV5-1	TRBJ2-7	.	.	CASSLVQKPYEQYF	TGCGCCAGCAGCTTGGTTCAGAAGCCCTACGAGCAGTACTTC
TRBV5-1	TRBJ2-5	TRBD2	once	CASSTLTQSSLDGLAVRETQYF	TGCGCCAGCAGCACCCTAACTCAAAGCAGCTTGGACGGACTAGCGGTGCGGGAGACCCAGTACTTC
TRBV2	TRBJ2-4	TRBD2	.	CASSGVREVNIQYF	TGTGCCAGCAGTGGAGTTCGGGAGGTCAACATTCAGTACTTC
TRBV2	TRBJ2-1	TRBD2	.	CASRMTSGITNEQFF	TGTGCCAGCAGGATGACTAGCGGGATCACCAATGAGCAGTTCTTC
TRBV3-1/TRBV3-2	TRBJ2-3	TRBD1	.	CASSQDRDSADTQYF	TGTGCCAGCAGCCAAGATCGGGACAGCGCAGATACGCAGTATTTT
TRBV30	TRBJ2-3	TRBD2	once	CAWSLGGGSDTQYF	TGTGCCTGGAGTCTGGGCGGGGGGTCAGATACGCAGTATTTT
TRBV7-9	TRBJ2-7	TRBD2	.	CASSLSSRESSRHEQYF	TGTGCCAGCAGCTTAAGTTCGCGGGAGTCAAGTCGGCACGAGCAGTACTTC
TRBV19	TRBJ1-5	TRBD1	.	CASGQGKDQPQHF	TGTGCCAGTGGACAGGGAAAAGATCAGCCCCAGCATTTT
TRBV7-6	TRBJ2-2	TRBD1	.	CASSLDRSGTGVTGELFF	TGTGCCAGCAGCTTAGATCGTTCAGGGACAGGGGTCACCGGGGAGCTGTTTTTT
TRBV19	TRBJ2-1	TRBD2	.	CASSIRGDSSYNEQFF	TGTGCCAGTAGTATCCGGGGGGATAGCTCCTACAATGAGCAGTTCTTC
TRBV10-1	TRBJ2-5	.	.	CASQRDYQETQYF	TGCGCCAGTCAACGGGATTACCAAGAGACCCAGTACTTC
TRBV4-3	TRBJ2-1	.	.	CASSQGEYDVGEQFF	TGCGCCAGCAGCCAAGGGGAATACGACGTGGGTGAGCAGTTCTTC
TRBV3-1/TRBV3-2	TRBJ1-1	.	.	CASSQGSGTNAFF	TGTGCCAGCAGCCAAGGGTCCGGAACGAACGCTTTCTTT
TRBV7-9	TRBJ2-5	.	.	CASSISRFETQYF	TGTGCCAGCAGCATCAGTCGTTTCGAGACCCAGTACTTC
TRBV18	TRBJ1-2	.	.	CASSRANYGYTF	TGTGCCAGCTCAAGGGCTAACTATGGCTACACCTTC
TRBV28	TRBJ2-7	.	.	CASSLRVGTGLYEQYF	TGTGCCAGCAGTCTACGGGTCGGGACGGGCCTCTACGAGCAGTACTTC
TRBV6-5	TRBJ2-1	.	.	CASSHTGDTYNEQFF	TGTGCCAGCAGCCACACGGGGGATACCTACAATGAGCAGTTCTTC
TRBV2	TRBJ2-1	.	.	CASREATGPYNEQFF	TGTGCCAGCAGGGAGGCGACCGGCCCCTACAATGAGCAGTTCTTC
TRBV5-1	TRBJ2-1	TRBD2	.	CASSSLTSGSEQFF	TGCGCCAGCAGCTCCCTGACTAGCGGGAGTGAGCAGTTCTTC
TRBV9	TRBJ1-6	TRBD1	.	CASSVSGTGGSPLHF	TGTGCCAGCAGCGTTAGTGGGACAGGGGGATCACCCCTCCACTTT
TRBV11-2	TRBJ1-6	.	few	CASSLVLTGSPLHF	TGTGCCAGCAGCTTAGTACTAACAGGTTCACCCCTCCACTTT
TRBV5-1	TRBJ2-7	.	.	CASSLEYRPYEQYF	TGCGCCAGCAGCTTGGAGTACAGGCCCTACGAGCAGTACTTC
TRBV4-1	TRBJ2-1	TRBD2	.	CASSGGTSGSSYNEQFF	TGCGCCAGCAGCGGAGGGACTAGCGGGAGCTCCTACAATGAGCAGTTCTTC
TRBV3-1/TRBV3-2	TRBJ1-6	TRBD1	.	CASRLGTADNSPLHF	TGTGCCAGCAGATTGGGGACAGCTGATAATTCACCCCTCCACTTT
TRBV9	TRBJ2-5	.	.	CASGSEETQYF	TGTGCCAGCGGTAGCGAAGAGACCCAGTACTTC
TRBV5-1	TRBJ2-7	TRBD1	.	CASSSPRPGQGSYEQYF	TGCGCCAGCAGCTCCCCGCGACCGGGACAGGGCTCCTACGAGCAGTACTTC
TRBV3-1/TRBV3-2	TRBJ1-5	.	.	CASSPRREVNQPQHF	TGTGCCAGCAGCCCGCGAAGGGAGGTCAATCAGCCCCAGCATTTT
TRBV27	TRBJ2-3	TRBD2	.	CASSLYSSGGGTDTQYF	TGTGCCAGCAGTTTGTACTCGAGCGGGGGGGGCACAGATACGCAGTATTTT
TRBV28	TRBJ2-5	.	.	CASRGEQGGSETQYF	TGTGCCAGCCGGGGGGAACAGGGTGGGAGTGAGACCCAGTACTTC
TRBV4-3	TRBJ2-6	.	.	CASSQAGPNVLTF	TGCGCCAGCAGCCAAGCCGGGCCCAACGTCCTGACTTTC
TRBV7-3	TRBJ2-3	.	.	CASSSRQADTQYF	TGTGCCAGCAGCTCCCGCCAAGCAGATACGCAGTATTTT
TRBV5-4	TRBJ2-3	TRBD2	.	CASSPGTSGLLGDTQYF	TGTGCCAGCAGCCCCGGGACTAGCGGGCTCCTCGGTGATACGCAGTATTTT
TRBV28	TRBJ1-1	.	.	CASILDTEAFF	.
TRBV2	TRBJ2-6	.	.	CASSEMDSGANVLTF	TGTGCCAGCAGTGAGATGGACTCTGGGGCCAACGTCCTGACTTTC
TRBV2	TRBJ1-1	.	.	CASSEAPGLNTEAFF	TGTGCCAGCAGTGAAGCGCCGGGACTGAACACTGAAGCTTTCTTT
TRBV11-2	TRBJ2-2	TRBD2	.	CASSFLLAGASGELFF	TGTGCCAGCAGCTTCTTACTAGCGGGAGCGTCCGGGGAGCTGTTTTTT